These 18 T cell receptor beta chains originate from one sample sequenced in a study of T cell repertoires in cytomegalovirus infection. Antigens for these TCRs are unknown. TCRdb processed the reads anew with MiXCR; each CDR3 protein has one entry. The sample comprises some 560,000 distinct CDR3 sequences, over 35% of which are singletons, and 40% to 60% rests with the top ten. Sequences were derived from cultured PBMCs, sampled from culture after CMV antigen stimulation. Receptors originate from a human donor in good health (CMV status not recorded). Some clones in this sample may be carry-over from other donors' samples.

The chain is built from TRBV6-1 and TRBJ1-1; possibly TRBD1 for D (6 bases). Germline loops: CDR1 MNHNS, CDR2 SASEGT. V lost 2 bases to trimming and J lost 5 bases, with 39 bases between them. This CDR3 has 23 residues. The CDR3, as DNA: TGTGCCAGCAGTGAAATTTTAATCCGAATTACTCCAGACAGGTTTGGAGGTCATACTGAAGCTTTCTTT. This encodes CASSEILIRITPDRFGGHTEAFF.

The chain couples TRBV7-2 to TRBJ2-5; 15 bases agree with TRBD2. V lost 4 bases, J lost 5 bases, and 5 bases stayed unmatched. CDR3 size: 16 residues. Germline CDR1 is SGHTA and CDR2 is FQGNSA. The CDR3 sequence is CASSSQGTSGGETQYF. CDR3 nucleotide sequence: TGTGCCAGCAGCTCACAGGGGACTAGCGGGGGGGAGACCCAGTACTTC.

This chain joins TRBV6-6 and TRBJ2-3; tentatively, D is TRBD2 (6 bases). There are 15 residues in the CDR3. Per the germline V gene, CDR1 is MNHNY and CDR2 is SVGAGI (reference sequence). The V gene lost 2 bases and the J gene lost 1 base, with 10 bases spanning the gap. CDR3 nucleotide sequence: TGTGCCAGCAGTTACGATAGCGGCCGCACAGATACGCAGTATTTT. Its protein is CASSYDSGRTDTQYF.

This clonotype was counted between two and nine times. The chain combines TRBV7-2 with TRBJ2-1, with 14 bases identical to TRBD2. The CDR3 sequence is 15 residues long. Looked up from germline, CDR1 is SGHTA and CDR2 is FQGNSA. The J segment lost 9 bases and the V segment lost 4 bases, leaving 5 bases of the junction unmatched. The CDR3 loop is CASSSGLAGVSEQFF. CDR3 DNA sequence: TGTGCCAGCAGCTCGGGACTAGCGGGAGTGAGTGAGCAGTTCTTC.

This clonotype has only a few counts. The chain has TRBV12-3 or TRBV12-4 and TRBJ2-2; 9 bases agree with TRBD1. The CDR3 is made up of 15 amino acids. V lost 5 bases and J lost 9; bases outside the gene matches: 10. CDR3 amino acids: CASSPGTGSAWELFF. CDR3 nucleotides: TGTGCCAGCAGTCCAGGGACAGGGTCCGCCTGGGAGCTGTTTTTT.

This clonotype was observed a few times. V is TRBV7-9 and J is TRBJ1-2; 7 bases are shared with TRBD1. The CDR3 has 17 amino acids. CDR1 and CDR2 from the germline V gene are SEHNR and FQNEAQ (reference sequence). The V and J ends lost 5 bases and 7 bases, in that order; junction bases with no gene match: 19. DNA for the CDR3: TGTGCCAGCAGCGCACGAAATCTCGGGACAGCACCTGTTGGCTACACCTTC. Translated, it gives CASSARNLGTAPVGYTF.

The chain employs TRBV7-2 and TRBJ2-3, with TRBD2 matching 8 bases. Germline V gives CDR1 SGHTA, CDR2 FQGNSA. Trimming cost V 3 bases and J 4 bases; bases outside gene matches: 3. The CDR3 length is 14 residues. Here the CDR3 reads CASSFRGGPDTQYF. CDR3 bases: TGTGCCAGCAGCTTCCGCGGGGGGCCAGATACGCAGTATTTT.

This clonotype showed up just a few times. This chain joins TRBV7-2 and TRBJ2-7; a weak D match, TRBD2 (5 bases). Germline-derived CDR1 and CDR2 are SGHTA and FQGNSA. With 1 base removed from V and 4 bases from J, the gap between germline ends came to 14 bases. There are 15 residues in the CDR3. CDR3 DNA: TGTGCCAGCAGCTTAGAGGAGAGGGCCGGTTACGAGCAGTACTTC. It translates to CASSLEERAGYEQYF.

The rearrangement uses TRBV15 and TRBJ2-1; D possibly corresponds to TRBD2 (5 bases). V lost 0 bases to trimming and J lost 5 bases, with 8 bases between them. The germline CDR1 and CDR2 sequences are LNHNV and YYDKDF (reference sequence). This CDR3 spans 14 amino acids. For the CDR3, the DNA is TGTGCCACCAGCAGAGATTTCGGGAACAATGAGCAGTTCTTC. It is translated as CATSRDFGNNEQFF.

The chain employs TRBV20-1 and TRBJ2-5; TRBD2 is a possible D gene (6 bases). Germline V gives CDR1 DFQATT, CDR2 SNEGSKA (reference sequence). V was shortened by 1 base and J by 8 bases, with 17 bases between the two germline ends. This CDR3 contains 14 residues. The CDR3 is CSARVGTLRGTQYF. The CDR3 coding sequence is TGCAGTGCTAGAGTCGGGACCCTGCGGGGAACCCAGTACTTC.

The genes are TRBV12-3 or TRBV12-4 and TRBJ2-4, with D perhaps TRBD1 (5 bases). Trimming pared 8 bases from V and 9 bases from J, leaving 14 bases between. This CDR3 has 12 residues. The CDR3 nucleotides are TGTGCCAGCGGGGCAACGGACGGCATTCAGTACTTC. Its protein product is CASGATDGIQYF.

V is TRBV12-3 or TRBV12-4 and J is TRBJ2-1; TRBD2 matches 10 bases. The junction had 5 bases not matched to a gene; V was cut back by 5 bases and J by 4 bases. The CDR3 runs 15 residues. CDR3 in DNA: TGTGCCAGCAGTCCAGCGGGGGGGTTGTACAATGAGCAGTTCTTC. Its protein is CASSPAGGLYNEQFF.

CDR3 DNA: TGTGCCAGCAGTAAGGACAGGATTCAAGAGACCCAGTACTTC. Its protein is CASSKDRIQETQYF. The gene calls are TRBV6-1 and TRBJ2-5; 7 bases are a match to TRBD1. CDR3 size: 14 residues. Germline V CDR1 and CDR2: MNHNS, SASEGT. Germline trimming cut 5 bases from V and 2 bases from J; bases unmatched to any gene: 5.

The rearrangement links TRBV18 to TRBJ1-1; the D is unclear. The germline V gene encodes CDR1 KGHSH and CDR2 LQKENI. This CDR3 contains 15 residues. Between the trimmed V and J ends, which lost 1 base and 1 base, there was a span of 10 bases. The CDR3 is CASSPLRAPNTEAFF. The CDR3 nucleotides are TGTGCCAGCTCACCACTTCGCGCACCGAACACTGAAGCTTTCTTT.

This clonotype has a handful of counts. The chain joins TRBV7-9 to TRBJ1-5, with D uncertain. CDR1 SEHNR and CDR2 FQNEAQ come from the germline V gene (reference sequence). Trimming left V 5 bases short and J 5 bases short, with 13 bases between. The CDR3 is 14 residues long. This CDR3 is CASSPTGRDQPQHF. The CDR3 coding sequence is TGTGCCAGCAGCCCCACGGGGAGAGATCAGCCCCAGCATTTT.

This clonotype was found once. The chain couples TRBV20-1 to TRBJ1-5; D remains ambiguous. Deletions cut 2 bases from V and 1 base from J, with 3 bases between. The germline V gene encodes CDR1 DFQATT and CDR2 SNEGSKA (reference sequence). The CDR3 is made up of 12 amino acids. The CDR3 here is CSARNSNQPQHF. DNA for the CDR3: TGCAGTGCTAGAAACAGCAATCAGCCCCAGCATTTT.

The rearrangement uses TRBV25-1 and TRBJ2-3, with no clear D. V was trimmed by 5 bases and J by 3 bases, leaving 18 bases between them. The length of the CDR3 is 16 residues. In germline, CDR1 is MGHDK, CDR2 SYGVNS. Written as DNA, the CDR3 is TGTGCCAGCAGTCCCTATGGCGCAGGTTCGACAGATACGCAGTATTTT. Encoded protein: CASSPYGAGSTDTQYF.

The V gene is TRBV20-1, the J gene TRBJ2-5; 8 bases map to TRBD2. J lost 5 bases, V lost 0 bases, and 2 bases had no gene match. Germline CDR1 DFQATT, CDR2 SNEGSKA (reference sequence). This CDR3 comprises 13 residues. CDR3 DNA sequence: TGCAGTGCTAGAGAAGCGGGGGTGGAGACCCAGTACTTC. Translated: CSAREAGVETQYF.